This T cell receptor (beta chain) was recovered during a study of blood T cell repertoires in COVID-19. The J segment lost 0 bases and the V segment lost 9 bases, leaving 3 bases of the junction unmatched. CDR3 size: 14 residues. Germline values: CDR1 SGHNT, CDR2 YENEEA. Libraries were prepared by immunoSEQ multiplex PCR; TCRdb keeps only in-frame clonotypes and omits some of them. The table shows 200,000 to 250,000 clones, with about four fifths occurring only once. This clone was seen a single time. The receptor comes from a woman of 80 years or more with acute or convalescent COVID-19. The chain combines TRBV11-3 with TRBJ2-3; 10 bases map to TRBD2. Sequencing used peripheral blood. CDR3 sequence (DNA): TGTGCCAGTAAAGCGGGGGGGAGCACAGATACGCAGTATTTT. Residues: CASKAGGSTDTQYF.